The entry that follows covers one T cell receptor beta chain sequence. Germline CDR1 LNHDA, CDR2 SQIVND (reference sequence). With 6 bases removed from V and 3 bases from J, the gap between germline ends came to 21 bases. CDR3 size: 17 residues. The data derive from a study of blood T cell repertoires in COVID-19. In the study overall: Samples came from the United States, Italy and Spain, spanning acute and convalescent COVID-19. From T cells, B-cell-depleted T cells, or PBMCs came the material, which was cDNA or gDNA.

Study processing details: Reference gene primer amplification gave nucleated cell count estimates. Sequencing was performed with immunoSEQ multiplex PCR; in TCRdb, only in-frame clones are kept and a portion is missing. From that table come the V and J calls and clone size; the DNA was used to work out D and trimming. The sample has approximately 66,000 clones; around 67% are singletons. The specimen sequenced was peripheral blood. The TCR originated in a man aged 55 to 70 with acute or convalescent COVID-19. The chain carries TRBV19 and TRBJ2-4; D not certain. CDR3 DNA sequence: TGTGCCAGTAGCAGACCCCGGCCAGCGCCTCGCAAAAACATTCAGTACTTC. It encodes CASSRPRPAPRKNIQYF.